These 29 T cell receptor beta chains were sequenced from one sample in a study of blood T cell repertoires in COVID-19. The protocol was immunoSEQ multiplex PCR, while the TCRdb copy is restricted to in-frame clones and leaves out a portion. The table includes roughly 150,000 clones, just under 80% detected once. Sequences were obtained from peripheral blood. Receptor source: a woman of 80 years or more with acute or convalescent COVID-19.

V is TRBV29-1 and J is TRBJ2-5; TRBD2 matches 14 bases. The CDR3 has 15 residues. Germline trimming cut 8 bases from V and 1 base from J; bases unmatched to any gene: 6. The germline CDR1 and CDR2 sequences are SQVTM and ANQGSEA. The chain's CDR3 is CSLGLAGGFQETQYF. In nucleotides, the CDR3 is TGCAGCCTTGGACTAGCGGGGGGCTTCCAAGAGACCCAGTACTTC.

The rearrangement joins TRBV11-2 to TRBJ2-7; TRBD2 might be the D (5 bases). Germline loops: CDR1 SGHAT, CDR2 FQNNGV. The germline V and J ends were trimmed by 5 bases and 6 bases, with 8 bases remaining between them. This CDR3 region has 11 residues. Written as DNA, the CDR3 is TGTGCCAGCAGCCCCCGGGGCGAGCAGTACTTC. Translating gives CASSPRGEQYF.

The CDR3 here is CAWSGKGLAGVEQYF. The CDR3 coding sequence is TGTGCCTGGAGTGGAAAGGGACTAGCGGGAGTAGAGCAGTACTTC. J is TRBJ2-7 and V is TRBV30, with 14 bases matching TRBD2. Trimming removed 1 base from V and 7 bases from J; junction bases left unmatched: 6. This CDR3 region has 15 residues. The V gene's germline CDR1 is GTSNPN and CDR2 SVGIG (reference sequence). Supplemented by reference TRBV30 and TRBJ2-7, the full variable domain reads SQTIHQWPATLVQPVGSPLSLECTVEGTSNPNLYWYRQAAGRGLQLLFYSVGIGQISSEVPQNLSASRPQDRQFILSSKKLLLSDSGFYLCAWSGKGLAGVEQYFGPGTRLTVT.

The chain combines TRBV7-2 with TRBJ2-7; D possibly corresponds to TRBD2 (6 bases). Trimming cost V 1 base and J 7 bases, with 11 bases left between them. The CDR3 extends over 13 amino acids. From germline, CDR1 is SGHTA and CDR2 FQGNSA. DNA of the CDR3: TGTGCCAGCAGCTTAGGGAGGGGTCGAGAGCAGTACTTC. Translation gives CASSLGRGREQYF.

This clone was seen just once. This chain joins TRBV7-9 and TRBJ1-1; 7 bases line up with TRBD1. This CDR3 contains 14 residues. V gave up 5 bases and J gave up 3 bases; unmatched junction bases: 6. Per the germline V gene, CDR1 is SEHNR and CDR2 is FQNEAQ (reference sequence). The CDR3 DNA sequence: TGTGCCAGCAGCACAGGGGCCGGGTACACTGAAGCTTTCTTT. Residues: CASSTGAGYTEAFF.

The CDR3: CASSRQEIAKNIQYF. The CDR3 bases are TGTGCCAGCAGTCGACAGGAGATAGCCAAAAACATTCAGTACTTC. V gene TRBV2 combines with J gene TRBJ2-4; TRBD1 might be the D (6 bases). The CDR3 length is 15 residues. V dropped 5 bases and J dropped 0 bases, with 11 bases sitting between them. Germline-derived CDR1 and CDR2 are SNHLY and FYNNEI. Based on the CDR3 plus reference TRBV2 and TRBJ2-4, the full variable domain is EPEVTQTPSHQVTQMGQEVILRCVPISNHLYFYWYRQILGQKVEFLVSFYNNEISEKSEIFDDQFSVERPDGSNFTLKIRSTKLEDSAMYFCASSRQEIAKNIQYFGAGTRLSVL.

The chain carries TRBV4-1 and TRBJ1-1; unclear D gene. Germline V gene sequence: CDR1 MGHRA, CDR2 YSYEKL. Trimming cost V 1 base and J 0 bases, with 9 bases left between them. This CDR3 has 15 amino acids. The chain's CDR3 is CASSQGRMVNTEAFF. The DNA for the CDR3 is TGCGCCAGCAGCCAAGGGAGGATGGTGAACACTGAAGCTTTCTTT.

V usage is TRBV28 and J usage is TRBJ2-3, with D possibly matching TRBD2 (6 bases). The CDR3 runs to 20 residues. The ends were cut back, 3 bases at V and 3 bases at J, with 28 bases in the middle. In germline, CDR1 is MDHEN, CDR2 SYDVKM. This CDR3 reads CASSFEVGARGRIWTDTQYF. CDR3 DNA sequence: TGTGCCAGCAGTTTCGAAGTTGGGGCCCGGGGGAGGATCTGGACAGATACGCAGTATTTT.

This clone was seen more than once but under ten times. This rearrangement joins TRBV28 to TRBJ1-6; 9 bases agree with TRBD1. V lost 8 bases and J lost 13; bases outside the gene matches: 15. Germline CDR1 and CDR2: MDHEN and SYDVKM. This CDR3 comprises 15 residues. The CDR3 coding sequence is TGTGCCAGCCTTGGGTCGGACAGGGGCCATCCGCCCCTCCACTTT. Translating it yields CASLGSDRGHPPLHF.

The rearrangement uses TRBV5-6 and TRBJ2-7; TRBD2 matches 8 bases. J was trimmed by 0 bases and V by 4 bases; bases with no gene match: 9. CDR1 is SGHDT and CDR2 is YYEEEE in the germline V gene. The CDR3 covers 16 residues. In nucleotides, the CDR3 is TGTGCCAGCAGCCCGACAGCTAGCGGGTTCTCCTACGAGCAGTACTTC. This translates into CASSPTASGFSYEQYF.

The rearrangement joins TRBV5-4 to TRBJ2-5; maybe TRBD1 (6 bases). The germline V and J ends were trimmed by 3 bases and 3 bases, with 12 bases remaining between them. In germline, CDR1 is SGHNT, CDR2 YYREEE (reference sequence). This CDR3 is built from 14 residues. CDR3 amino acids: CASSSGTRKETQYF. The CDR3 bases are TGTGCCAGCAGCTCCGGGACACGAAAAGAGACCCAGTACTTC.

The chain combines TRBV5-1 with TRBJ1-1, with D perhaps matching TRBD1 (6 bases). The CDR3 sequence is 15 residues long. Germline lookup yields CDR1 SGHRS and CDR2 YFSETQ. V lost 0 bases and J lost 2, with 11 bases in between. CDR3 nucleotides: TGCGCCAGCAGCTTGGATGGCAGGGGAAACACTGAAGCTTTCTTT. The encoded protein is CASSLDGRGNTEAFF.

The chain links TRBV19 to TRBJ2-5; TRBD2 matches at 11 bases. The CDR3 consists of 17 residues. V gave up 3 bases and J gave up 1 base; unmatched junction bases: 7. CDR1 is LNHDA, CDR2 SQIVND, per germline (reference sequence). The CDR3 region has the DNA TGTGCCAGTAGTATTTCCCCTAGCGGGGGGCTCCAAGAGACCCAGTACTTC. Translated: CASSISPSGGLQETQYF.

The chain combines TRBV19 with TRBJ1-1, with D perhaps TRBD1 (6 bases). The germline V and J ends were trimmed by 5 bases and 7 bases, with 11 bases remaining between them. The CDR3 covers 12 residues. In germline, CDR1 is LNHDA, CDR2 SQIVND (reference sequence). The CDR3 reads CASSHGQLEAFF. The CDR3 bases are TGTGCCAGTAGTCACGGACAGCTTGAAGCTTTCTTT.

V is TRBV9 and J is TRBJ2-1; 7 nucleotides line up with TRBD2. The germline V gene encodes CDR1 SGDLS and CDR2 YYNGEE. The CDR3 consists of 18 residues. The V segment lost 2 bases and the J segment 3 bases; nucleotides outside the gene matches: 14. CDR3 residues: CASSVSGTTSFYYNEQFF. The DNA of the CDR3 is TGTGCCAGCAGCGTTTCCGGGACTACATCCTTCTACTACAATGAGCAGTTCTTC.

V gene TRBV5-1 combines with J gene TRBJ1-2; 8 bases fit TRBD1. The CDR3 has 14 amino acids. Germline V gene sequence: CDR1 SGHRS, CDR2 YFSETQ. V trimming: 0 bases; J trimming: 7 bases; junction bases outside the gene matches: 5. CDR3 protein: CASSLAQGAGGYTF. The CDR3 coding sequence is TGCGCCAGCAGCTTGGCGCAGGGGGCTGGTGGCTACACCTTC.

V usage is TRBV5-1 and J usage is TRBJ2-1; D remains ambiguous. Per germline, CDR1 SGHRS and CDR2 YFSETQ. The V gene lost 2 bases and the J gene lost 6 bases, with 12 bases spanning the gap. The CDR3 is made up of 14 amino acids. CDR3 protein: CASSLAGFGNEQFF. CDR3 in DNA: TGCGCCAGCAGCTTAGCCGGGTTTGGCAATGAGCAGTTCTTC. Full variable domain (outside the CDR3, taken from reference TRBV5-1 and TRBJ2-1): KAGVTQTPRYLIKTRGQQVTLSCSPISGHRSVSWYQQTPGQGLQFLFEYFSETQRNKGNFPGRFSGRQFSNSRSEMNVSTLELGDSALYLCASSLAGFGNEQFFGPGTRLTVL.

This chain connects TRBV14 to TRBJ2-7; D may be TRBD2 (6 bases). The CDR3 runs 17 residues. Germline V gene lookup returns CDR1 SGHDN and CDR2 FVKESK. Trimming removed 1 base at V and 1 base at J, with 17 bases between. The CDR3 here is CASSQGPDYLVSYEQYF. CDR3 in DNA: TGTGCCAGCAGCCAAGGCCCGGACTACCTTGTGTCCTACGAGCAGTACTTC.

V is TRBV5-1 and J is TRBJ1-2; a possible D gene is TRBD1 (5 bases). Germline assignment: CDR1 SGHRS and CDR2 YFSETQ. This CDR3 contains 13 residues. Between the trimmed V and J ends, which lost 0 bases and 5 bases, there was a span of 8 bases. The CDR3 sequence is CASSLETAYGYTF. CDR3 coding DNA: TGCGCCAGCAGCTTGGAGACAGCTTATGGCTACACCTTC.

V usage is TRBV7-3 and J usage is TRBJ1-6, with 7 bases fitting TRBD1. The ends lost 7 bases at V and 5 bases at J; junction bases unmatched: 11. The CDR3 sequence is 16 residues long. Germline CDR1 and CDR2: SGHTA and FQGTGA. CDR3 bases: TGTGCCAGCATCCACAGGGGACCAAAGAATAATTCACCCCTCCACTTT. Amino acid sequence: CASIHRGPKNNSPLHF.

J is TRBJ2-3 and V is TRBV2; no reliable D call. The CDR3 is 13 residues long. Germline loops: CDR1 SNHLY, CDR2 FYNNEI. Between the trimmed V and J ends, which lost 7 bases and 1 base, there was a span of 9 bases. CDR3: CASNGVGTDTQYF. In nucleotides, the CDR3 is TGTGCCAGCAATGGAGTTGGCACAGATACGCAGTATTTT.

CDR3 bases: TGTGCCAGCAGCGTCGACAGCAGTAATCAGCCCCAGCATTTT. Translation gives CASSVDSSNQPQHF. V and J are TRBV7-8 and TRBJ1-5; perhaps TRBD1 as D (5 bases). This CDR3 region has 14 residues. The germline V gene has CDR1 SGHVS and CDR2 FQNEAQ. Between the trimmed V and J ends, which lost 5 bases and 4 bases, there was a span of 12 bases.

Points on this clone: With a much larger clone just one base away, this may be a read error. This sequence joins TRBV28 and TRBJ1-2; the D is unclear. From germline, CDR1 is MDHEN and CDR2 SYDVKM. The CDR3 length is 10 residues. The V end lost 6 bases, the J end lost 4 bases, and 3 bases lay between the germline ends. CDR3 in DNA: TGTGCCAGCAGCCGCTATGGCTACACCTTC. Amino acids: CASSRYGYTF.

This chain connects TRBV4-1 to TRBJ2-7, with D maybe TRBD2 (5 bases). Germline V gene lookup returns CDR1 MGHRA and CDR2 YSYEKL. V lost 1 base, J lost 0 bases, and 19 bases lay in between. This CDR3 region has 18 residues. CDR3 sequence: CASSQGIFEGFSSYEQYF. Written as DNA, the CDR3 is TGCGCCAGCAGCCAAGGAATATTTGAGGGATTTAGCTCCTACGAGCAGTACTTC.

This chain connects TRBV11-2 to TRBJ2-3, with TRBD2 matching 10 bases. Germline values: CDR1 SGHAT, CDR2 FQNNGV. V lost 3 bases and J lost 7; bases outside the gene matches: 7. The CDR3 contains 15 residues. The CDR3 DNA sequence: TGTGCCAGCAGCTTCGAGCGGGGGGGCCAATATACGCAGTATTTT. Amino acid sequence: CASSFERGGQYTQYF.

This chain connects TRBV6-2 or TRBV6-3 to TRBJ1-1, with D perhaps TRBD1 (6 bases). V was trimmed by 6 bases and J by 0 bases, leaving 8 bases between them. CDR1 is MNHEY, CDR2 SVGEGT, per germline. This CDR3 has 13 residues. The CDR3 spells CASSRGMNTEAFF. The CDR3 region has the DNA TGTGCCAGCAGCAGGGGAATGAACACTGAAGCTTTCTTT.

CDR3: CASSTRYSNQPQHF. CDR3 nucleotide sequence: TGTGCCAGTAGTACACGGTATAGCAATCAGCCCCAGCATTTT. V and J are TRBV19 and TRBJ1-5; no definite D call. CDR3 length: 14 residues. The V end was cut by 4 bases, the J end by 0 bases, with 7 bases between. In germline, CDR1 is LNHDA, CDR2 SQIVND (reference sequence).

The chain carries TRBV3-1 (or the pseudogene TRBV3-2) and TRBJ2-5; 8 nucleotides line up with TRBD2. Germline lookup yields CDR1 LGHDT and CDR2 YNNKEL (reference sequence). V dropped 8 bases and J dropped 1; count of bases not matched to a gene: 3. The CDR3 has 13 residues. CDR3 DNA: TGTGCCAGCGCCCGGGGGGGCCAAGAGACCCAGTACTTC. Amino acids: CASARGGQETQYF.

V and J are TRBV5-8 and TRBJ1-3; D is possibly TRBD1 (6 bases). Germline V gene sequence: CDR1 SGHTS, CDR2 YDEGEE. This CDR3 has 13 amino acids. V was cut by 3 bases and J by 4 bases, with 8 bases left in between. CDR3 in DNA: TGTGCCAGCAGCTACGACAGGGGAAACACCATATATTTT. As protein: CASSYDRGNTIYF. Based on the CDR3 plus reference TRBV5-8 and TRBJ1-3, the full variable domain is EAGVTQSPTHLIKTRGQQATLRCSPISGHTSVYWYQQALGLGLQFLLWYDEGEERNRGNFPPRFSGRQFPNYSSELNVNALELEDSALYLCASSYDRGNTIYFGEGSWLTVV.